One and the same sample provided the 18 T cell receptor beta chains below, sequenced in a study of blood T cells in healthy people across ages. PCR was performed a second time for roughly 7 to 12 cycles using a sample-barcoded 5' primer and a J-beta primer mix. TCRdb analysed the 5' RACE reads with MiXCR anew, one entry per CDR3 protein. Of 450,000 to 700,000 distinct CDR3 sequences detected, roughly 29% appear once; the ten largest clones hold roughly 20%. The source material was blood. Receptors originate from a woman in her sixties or seventies in good health.

This sequence joins TRBV20-1 and TRBJ1-4; TRBD1 agrees at 10 bases. V trimming: 5 bases; J trimming: 6 bases; junction bases outside the gene matches: 3. Germline V gives CDR1 DFQATT, CDR2 SNEGSKA (reference sequence). The CDR3 has 13 amino acids. The CDR3 region has the DNA TGCAGTGCTTGGGACAGGGGCGATGAAAAACTGTTTTTT. Translation: CSAWDRGDEKLFF.

The genes are TRBV11-3 and TRBJ2-5, with D maybe TRBD2 (5 bases). Per germline, CDR1 SGHNT and CDR2 YENEEA. V gave up 5 bases and J gave up 11 bases, with 18 bases separating them. The CDR3 is made up of 13 amino acids. The CDR3 DNA follows: TGTGCCAGCAGCCCGGGATTCTCAACAACACAGTACTTC. It encodes CASSPGFSTTQYF.

This clonotype was detected only a few times. This rearrangement joins TRBV7-2 to TRBJ2-2; D might be TRBD1 (5 bases). Germline loops: CDR1 SGHTA, CDR2 FQGNSA. V shed 1 base and J shed 5 bases, with 20 bases lying between them. CDR3 length equals 18 residues. As DNA, the CDR3 is TGTGCCAGCAGCTTAGAATCCTCAGGGAACTTGGGGACCGGGGAGCTGTTTTTT. Translation gives CASSLESSGNLGTGELFF.

This clonotype showed up just a few times. V is TRBV6-2 or TRBV6-3 and J is TRBJ1-2; D gene uncertain. Looked up from germline, CDR1 is MNHEY and CDR2 is SVGEGT. V lost 2 bases, J lost 8 bases, and 12 bases lay in between. The length of the CDR3 is 13 residues. CDR3: CASSYPNTRGYTF. In nucleotides, the CDR3 is TGTGCCAGCAGTTACCCCAATACGAGGGGCTACACCTTC.

The rearrangement uses TRBV7-2 and TRBJ2-1; TRBD2 is a possible D gene (6 bases). The better agreement between TRBJ2-7 and the DNA end casts doubt on the J call. In germline, CDR1 is SGHTA, CDR2 FQGNSA. The CDR3 is 16 amino acids. The CDR3 coding sequence is TGTGCCAGCAGCTTAGGGGAGGCCCGTTCCTCCTACGAGCAGTACTTC. This translates into CASSLGEARSSYEQYF.

This clonotype was seen a handful of times. The rearrangement uses TRBV12-3 or TRBV12-4 and TRBJ1-2; TRBD1 aligns across 7 bases. Trimming cost V 5 bases and J 5 bases; bases outside gene matches: 8. CDR3 length equals 14 residues. Here the CDR3 reads CASSTIGGNYGYTF. In nucleotides, the CDR3 is TGTGCCAGCAGTACGATAGGGGGCAATTATGGCTACACCTTC.

This clonotype occurred a few times. The chain uses TRBV7-3 and TRBJ2-2, with D perhaps being TRBD1 or TRBD2 (7 bases each). Germline V gene data show CDR1 as SGHTA and CDR2 as FQGTGA. The CDR3 length is 15 residues. Between the trimmed V and J ends, which lost 5 bases and 5 bases, there was a span of 15 bases. CDR3 DNA: TGTGCCAGCAGCCAGCAGGGGGGGACAACCGGGGAGCTGTTTTTT. Translation: CASSQQGGTTGELFF.

The gene calls are TRBV5-5 and TRBJ1-1, with 7 bases that match TRBD1. CDR3 length: 14 amino acids. Trimming took 2 bases from V and 4 from J; bases not matched to a gene: 5. CDR1 SGHKS and CDR2 YYEKEE come from the germline V gene (reference sequence). The CDR3 spells CASSFRQGGTEAFF. The CDR3 nucleotides are TGTGCCAGCAGCTTTAGACAGGGAGGCACTGAAGCTTTCTTT.

This chain links TRBV29-1 with TRBJ1-1, with a weak D call TRBD1 (6 bases). Trimming removed 7 bases from V and 0 bases from J, with 9 bases in between. This CDR3 spans 12 amino acids. The germline CDR1 and CDR2 sequences are SQVTM and ANQGSEA. CDR3 residues: CSAGGMNTEAFF. The CDR3 DNA follows: TGCAGCGCCGGGGGCATGAACACTGAAGCTTTCTTT.

The chain joins TRBV27 to TRBJ1-5, with 7 bases that match TRBD1. V trimming: 6 bases; J trimming: 0 bases; junction bases outside the gene matches: 11. The germline CDR1 and CDR2 sequences are MNHEY and SMNVEV (reference sequence). The CDR3 runs to 17 residues. CDR3 sequence: CASRPGGGLNSNQPQHF. The CDR3 nucleotides are TGTGCCAGCAGACCAGGGGGGGGCCTCAATAGCAATCAGCCCCAGCATTTT.

This clonotype has only a few counts. The chain has TRBV6-2 or TRBV6-3 and TRBJ2-5, with 9 bases lining up with TRBD2. CDR1 and CDR2 (germline): MNHEY, SVGEGT. The ends lost 3 bases at V and 0 bases at J; junction bases unmatched: 5. The CDR3 sequence is 16 residues long. CDR3 coding DNA: TGTGCCAGCAGTTATCGTAGCGGGGGCTACCAAGAGACCCAGTACTTC. This gives the protein CASSYRSGGYQETQYF.

This clonotype has a handful of counts. V usage is TRBV28 and J usage is TRBJ2-4; no clear D gene. The V end was cut by 5 bases, the J end by 3 bases, with 17 bases between. CDR3 length: 16 amino acids. Germline assignment: CDR1 MDHEN and CDR2 SYDVKM. The chain's CDR3 is CASSPHPAGGKNIQYF. CDR3 in DNA: TGTGCCAGCAGTCCCCACCCTGCCGGCGGCAAAAACATTCAGTACTTC.

The gene calls are TRBV24-1 and TRBJ2-7, with a weak D call TRBD1 (6 bases). Trimming took off 4 bases at V and 3 bases at J, with 12 bases between the two ends. The CDR3 extends over 14 amino acids. Germline CDR1 reads KGHDR; CDR2 reads SFDVKD. CDR3: CATSDRGRIYEQYF. In DNA form, the CDR3 reads TGTGCCACCAGTGACAGGGGCCGGATCTACGAGCAGTACTTC.

This clonotype was seen only a few times. V is TRBV18 and J is TRBJ1-4; unclear D gene. The V end was cut by 2 bases, the J end by 4 bases, with 5 bases between. Germline V lookup: CDR1 KGHSH, CDR2 LQKENI. CDR3 length: 13 residues. The CDR3 spells CASSPGINEKLFF. CDR3 DNA sequence: TGTGCCAGCTCACCAGGGATTAATGAAAAACTGTTTTTT.

The chain carries TRBV20-1 and TRBJ1-3, with D maybe TRBD1 (5 bases). Between the trimmed V and J ends, which lost 7 bases and 4 bases, there was a span of 11 bases. This CDR3 spans 12 amino acids. CDR1 DFQATT and CDR2 SNEGSKA come from the germline V gene (reference sequence). The CDR3 DNA reads as TGCAGTGGGGAGGGGACGGGAAACACCATATATTTT. Translating it yields CSGEGTGNTIYF.

The CDR3 loop is CSATSRRENTEAFF. CDR3 sequence (DNA): TGCAGTGCCACCTCCCGGAGGGAGAACACTGAAGCTTTCTTT. This chain links TRBV20-1 with TRBJ1-1; D is uncertain. The CDR3 runs 14 residues. Trimming cost V 6 bases and J 1 base, with 15 bases left between them. In germline, CDR1 is DFQATT, CDR2 SNEGSKA (reference sequence).

On this clonotype itself: The germline gene is not matched at one end of the junction; a read error may be the cause. The genes are TRBV7-8 and TRBJ1-4; tentative D call: TRBD1 (6 bases). The CDR3 is 15 amino acids. The germline CDR1 and CDR2 sequences are SGHVS and FQNEAQ. In DNA form, the CDR3 reads TGTGCCAGCAGCTCCGACAGGCAGATAATGAAAAATCTGTTTTTT. Its translation is CASSSDRQIMKNLFF. Supplemented by reference TRBV7-8 and TRBJ1-4, the full variable domain reads GAGVSQSPRYKVAKRGQDVALRCDPISGHVSLFWYQQALGQGPEFLTYFQNEAQLDKSGLPSDRFFAERPEGSVSTLKIQRTQQEDSAVYLCASSSDRQIMKNLFFGSGTQLSVL.

CDR3 coding DNA: TGCAGTGCTACTAGATCTCCAGTTGAAGCTTTCTTT. Translating it yields CSATRSPVEAFF. The chain combines TRBV20-1 with TRBJ1-1; no clear D. V was shortened by 4 bases and J by 7 bases, with 13 bases between the two germline ends. The CDR3 runs 12 residues. The V gene's germline CDR1 is DFQATT and CDR2 SNEGSKA (reference sequence).